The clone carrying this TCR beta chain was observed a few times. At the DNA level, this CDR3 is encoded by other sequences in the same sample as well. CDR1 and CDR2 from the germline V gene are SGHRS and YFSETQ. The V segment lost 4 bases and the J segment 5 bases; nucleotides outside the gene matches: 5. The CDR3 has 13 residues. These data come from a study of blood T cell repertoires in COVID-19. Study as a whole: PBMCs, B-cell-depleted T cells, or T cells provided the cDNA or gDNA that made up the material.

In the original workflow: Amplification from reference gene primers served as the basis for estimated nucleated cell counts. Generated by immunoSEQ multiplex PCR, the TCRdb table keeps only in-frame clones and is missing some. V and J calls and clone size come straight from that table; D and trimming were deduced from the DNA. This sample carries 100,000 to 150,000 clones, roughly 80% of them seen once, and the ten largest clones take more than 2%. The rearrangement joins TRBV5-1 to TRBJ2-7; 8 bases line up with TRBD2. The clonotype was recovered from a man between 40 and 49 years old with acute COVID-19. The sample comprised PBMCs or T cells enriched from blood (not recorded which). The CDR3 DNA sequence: TGCGCCAGCAGCGCCGGGACTAGTGACGAGCAGTACTTC. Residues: CASSAGTSDEQYF.